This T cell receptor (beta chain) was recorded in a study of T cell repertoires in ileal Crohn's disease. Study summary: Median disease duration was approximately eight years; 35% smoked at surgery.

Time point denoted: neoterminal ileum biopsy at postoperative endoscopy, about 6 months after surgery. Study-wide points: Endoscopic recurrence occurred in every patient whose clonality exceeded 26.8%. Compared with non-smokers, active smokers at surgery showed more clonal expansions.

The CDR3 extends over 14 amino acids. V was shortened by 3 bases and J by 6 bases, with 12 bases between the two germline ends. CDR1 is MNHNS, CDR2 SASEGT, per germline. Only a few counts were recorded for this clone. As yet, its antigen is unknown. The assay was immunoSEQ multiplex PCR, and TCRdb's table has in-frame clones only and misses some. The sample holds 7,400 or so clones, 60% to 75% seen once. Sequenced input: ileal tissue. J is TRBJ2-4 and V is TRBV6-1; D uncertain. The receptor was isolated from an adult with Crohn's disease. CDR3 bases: TGTGCCAGCAGTGACCCCACTCTTCCAAACATTCAGTACTTC. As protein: CASSDPTLPNIQYF.